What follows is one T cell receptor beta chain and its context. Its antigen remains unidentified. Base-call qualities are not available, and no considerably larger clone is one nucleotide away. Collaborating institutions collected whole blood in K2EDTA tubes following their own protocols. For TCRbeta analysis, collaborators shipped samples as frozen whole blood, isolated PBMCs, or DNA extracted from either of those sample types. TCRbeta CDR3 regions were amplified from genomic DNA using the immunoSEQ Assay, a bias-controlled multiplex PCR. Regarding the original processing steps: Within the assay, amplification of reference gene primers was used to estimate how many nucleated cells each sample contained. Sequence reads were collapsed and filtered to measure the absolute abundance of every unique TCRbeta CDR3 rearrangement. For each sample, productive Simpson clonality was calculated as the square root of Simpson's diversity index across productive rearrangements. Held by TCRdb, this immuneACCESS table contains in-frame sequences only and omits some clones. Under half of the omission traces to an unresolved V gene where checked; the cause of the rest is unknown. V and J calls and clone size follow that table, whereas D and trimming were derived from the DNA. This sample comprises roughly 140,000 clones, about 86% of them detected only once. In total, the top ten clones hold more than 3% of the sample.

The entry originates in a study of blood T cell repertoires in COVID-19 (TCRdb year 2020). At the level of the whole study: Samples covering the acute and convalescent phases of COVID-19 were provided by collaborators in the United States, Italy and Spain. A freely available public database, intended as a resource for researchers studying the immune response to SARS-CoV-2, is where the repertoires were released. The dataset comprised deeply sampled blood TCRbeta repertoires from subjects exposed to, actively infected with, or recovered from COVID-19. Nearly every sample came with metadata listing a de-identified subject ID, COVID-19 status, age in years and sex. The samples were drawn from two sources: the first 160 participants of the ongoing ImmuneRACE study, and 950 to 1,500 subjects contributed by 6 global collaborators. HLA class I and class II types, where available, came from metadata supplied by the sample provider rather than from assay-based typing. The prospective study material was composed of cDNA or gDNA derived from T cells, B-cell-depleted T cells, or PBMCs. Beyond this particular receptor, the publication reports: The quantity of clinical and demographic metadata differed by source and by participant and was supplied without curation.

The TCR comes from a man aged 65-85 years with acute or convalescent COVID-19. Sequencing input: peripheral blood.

The CDR3: CSARQAIWAKNIQYF. The DNA sequence is TGCAGCGCCCGACAGGCGATTTGGGCCAAAAACATTCAGTACTTC. The chain is made from TRBV29-1 and TRBJ2-4; the D gene is perhaps TRBD1, from 6 matching bases. V was cut back by 7 bases and J by 1 base, leaving a gap of 17 bases between them. The CDR3 goes from the cysteine to the phenylalanine over 15 residues. Only the CDR3 DNA stays, 45 bases, in frame from base 1. CDR1 and CDR2 were assigned from the germline V gene as SQVTM and ANQGSEA.